These 17 T cell receptor beta chains were all obtained from the same sample, sequenced in a study of graft-versus-host responses after intestinal transplantation. Sequencing used immunoSEQ multiplex PCR; TCRdb keeps in-frame clones, though not all of them. In the table there are 99,000 or so clones, about 84% of which are singletons. Material: PBMCs, obtained 255 days after intestinal transplant. These receptors were collected from a human patient who received an intestinal transplant, so some T cells may come from the graft donor.

On this clone itself: At one end, the junction sequence differs from germline, possibly due to a read error. The chain links TRBV5-1 to TRBJ2-7; D uncertain. Germline values: CDR1 SGHRS, CDR2 YFSETQ. The CDR3 runs to 13 residues. In nucleotides, the CDR3 is TGTGCCAGCAGCTTGGCGGCAATCTACGAGCAGTACTTC. Its translation: CASSLAAIYEQYF.

J is TRBJ2-3 and V is TRBV6-4; tentatively, D is TRBD2 (6 bases). Between the trimmed V and J ends, which lost 8 bases and 0 bases, there was a span of 12 bases. The CDR3 is made up of 14 amino acids. Germline assignment: CDR1 MRHNA and CDR2 SNTAGT. The CDR3 loop is CASEKRASTDTQYF. CDR3 nucleotides: TGTGCCAGCGAAAAGCGGGCTAGCACAGATACGCAGTATTTT.

This chain links TRBV27 with TRBJ2-5, with 7 nucleotides matching TRBD2. The CDR3 loop spans 15 amino acids. With V trimmed by 6 bases and J by 2 bases, 9 bases remained unmatched. Germline loops: CDR1 MNHEY, CDR2 SMNVEV (reference sequence). CDR3 in DNA: TGTGCCAGCAGACCTTATTGGGACTATCAAGAGACCCAGTACTTC. Amino acids: CASRPYWDYQETQYF.

This CDR3 is CASSGTGGADTQYF. DNA for the CDR3: TGTGCCAGCAGCGGGACAGGGGGGGCAGATACGCAGTATTTT. The chain recombines TRBV7-9 with TRBJ2-3; 11 bases are shared with TRBD1. The V and J ends lost 5 bases and 4 bases, in that order; junction bases with no gene match: 2. CDR3 length equals 14 residues. The germline V gene encodes CDR1 SEHNR and CDR2 FQNEAQ (reference sequence). The variable domain in full, with the rest retrieved from reference TRBV7-9 and TRBJ2-3, is DTGVSQNPRHKITKRGQNVTFRCDPISEHNRLYWYRQTLGQGPEFLTYFQNEAQLEKSRLLSDRFSAERPKGSFSTLEIQRTEQGDSAMYLCASSGTGGADTQYFGPGTRLTVL.

The genes are TRBV4-2 and TRBJ2-1, with 10 bases lining up with TRBD2. The CDR3 runs 17 residues. Germline V CDR1 and CDR2: LGHNA, YNFKEQ. Trimming took 0 bases from V and 3 from J; bases not matched to a gene: 5. The CDR3 loop reads CASSQDGSGGYYNEQFF. The DNA for the CDR3 is TGTGCCAGCAGCCAAGACGGTAGCGGGGGGTACTACAATGAGCAGTTCTTC.

The genes are TRBV6-1 and TRBJ1-6, with 9 bases matching TRBD1. CDR1 and CDR2 (germline): MNHNS, SASEGT. This CDR3 is 15 amino acids long. V was clipped by 5 bases and J by 9 bases; unmatched bases: 8. CDR3 sequence: CASSPRTGESSPLHF. The CDR3 nucleotides read TGTGCCAGCAGTCCAAGGACAGGGGAGAGTTCACCCCTCCACTTT.

The chain employs TRBV5-5 and TRBJ2-2, with 9 nucleotides matching TRBD1. The CDR3 is 17 residues long. Germline CDR1 reads SGHKS; CDR2 reads YYEKEE (reference sequence). V trimming: 0 bases; J trimming: 5 bases; junction bases outside the gene matches: 8. Here the CDR3 reads CASSLDPGQGSTGELFF. CDR3 coding DNA: TGTGCCAGCAGCTTGGATCCGGGACAGGGTTCAACCGGGGAGCTGTTTTTT.

This chain joins TRBV7-9 and TRBJ2-3, with D perhaps TRBD1 (7 bases). Trimming removed 5 bases from V and 0 bases from J, with 18 bases in between. This CDR3 is built from 17 residues. Germline V gene sequence: CDR1 SEHNR, CDR2 FQNEAQ (reference sequence). CDR3 in amino acids: CASSPGGSAYSTDTQYF. The CDR3 nucleotides are TGTGCCAGCAGCCCAGGGGGGAGCGCGTATAGCACAGATACGCAGTATTTT.

The chain joins TRBV28 to TRBJ1-5; D is ambiguous. With 6 bases removed from V and 5 bases from J, the gap between germline ends came to 26 bases. The CDR3 runs to 18 residues. Germline V lookup: CDR1 MDHEN, CDR2 SYDVKM. The CDR3 protein is CASSPWEDLAGLYQPQHF. CDR3 in DNA: TGTGCCAGCAGCCCCTGGGAGGACCTGGCAGGACTTTATCAGCCCCAGCATTTT. The full variable domain, completed using reference TRBV28 and TRBJ1-5, is DVKVTQSSRYLVKRTGEKVFLECVQDMDHENMFWYRQDPGLGLRLIYFSYDVKMKEKGDIPEGYSVSREKKERFSLILESASTNQTSMYLCASSPWEDLAGLYQPQHFGDGTRLSIL.

This clone was detected only a few times. The chain joins TRBV18 to TRBJ1-1; unclear D gene. V gave up 5 bases and J gave up 4 bases, with 14 bases separating them. The V gene's germline CDR1 is KGHSH and CDR2 LQKENI. This CDR3 contains 14 residues. The CDR3 protein is CASSSLDSPTEAFF. The CDR3 DNA follows: TGTGCCAGCTCATCGCTGGACTCTCCCACTGAAGCTTTCTTT.

V and J are TRBV27 and TRBJ2-7, with 11 bases identical to TRBD1. With V trimmed by 5 bases and J by 3 bases, 3 bases remained unmatched. Germline lookup yields CDR1 MNHEY and CDR2 SMNVEV (reference sequence). This CDR3 is 14 amino acids long. The CDR3 sequence: CASSPGTGGYEQYV. The CDR3 region has the DNA TGTGCCAGCAGTCCCGGGACAGGGGGCTACGAGCAGTACGTC.

This chain connects TRBV6-1 to TRBJ1-5, with D maybe TRBD1 (6 bases). The V end was cut by 5 bases, the J end by 5 bases, with 13 bases between. This CDR3 has 14 residues. Germline CDR1 MNHNS, CDR2 SASEGT. The CDR3 DNA is TGTGCCAGCAGTCCCTACAGGGTCCATCAGCCCCAGCATTTT. Protein: CASSPYRVHQPQHF.

The V call is TRBV7-9, the J call TRBJ2-7; maybe TRBD2 (6 bases). Germline V gene lookup returns CDR1 SEHNR and CDR2 FQNEAQ (reference sequence). There are 16 residues in the CDR3. The germline V and J ends were trimmed by 3 bases and 2 bases, with 17 bases remaining between them. The CDR3 nucleotides read TGTGCCAGCAGCTTCACGGCGGGAATGAAACCCTACGAGCAGTACTTC. As protein: CASSFTAGMKPYEQYF.

This chain uses TRBV7-9 with TRBJ2-1; D not certain. Looked up from germline, CDR1 is SEHNR and CDR2 is FQNEAQ (reference sequence). The V end was cut by 4 bases, the J end by 3 bases, with 7 bases between. The CDR3 loop spans 13 amino acids. The CDR3 loop is CASSSDGYNEQFF. CDR3 bases: TGTGCCAGCAGCTCTGACGGCTACAATGAGCAGTTCTTC.

This chain joins TRBV27 and TRBJ1-5; tentative D call: TRBD1 (6 bases). Trimming removed 3 bases at V and 3 bases at J, with 15 bases between. Per germline, CDR1 MNHEY and CDR2 SMNVEV (reference sequence). The CDR3 covers 16 residues. This CDR3 is CASSFAGQGLNQPQHF. The DNA of the CDR3 is TGTGCCAGCAGTTTTGCGGGACAAGGGCTCAATCAGCCCCAGCATTTT.

V gene TRBV5-4 combines with J gene TRBJ2-5, with 9 nucleotides matching TRBD1. This CDR3 spans 14 amino acids. CDR1 and CDR2 from the germline V gene are SGHNT and YYREEE (reference sequence). V was pared by 4 bases and J by 4 bases, with 5 bases of the junction left unmatched. The CDR3 coding sequence is TGTGCCAGCAGCCCTACAGGGGGCTCAGAGACCCAGTACTTC. Its protein is CASSPTGGSETQYF.

The chain employs TRBV6-1 and TRBJ1-1, with D uncertain. Trimming stripped 1 base from V and 4 bases from J, with 10 bases between. The CDR3 is made up of 14 amino acids. The germline CDR1 and CDR2 sequences are MNHNS and SASEGT. CDR3 bases: TGTGCCAGCAGTGAAGGTGAGGGTTTCACTGAAGCTTTCTTT. Residues: CASSEGEGFTEAFF.